The sequence of this T cell receptor beta chain was determined in a study of blood T cell repertoires in COVID-19. At the level of the study: Samples representing acute and convalescent COVID-19 were sourced from the United States, Italy and Spain.

In the original analysis: Amplified reference gene primers provided the basis for estimating nucleated cell counts. Profiled with immunoSEQ multiplex PCR; TCRdb holds only in-frame clones, not every one. D and trimming come from the DNA, and the V and J calls and clone size come from that table. The profile shows some 64,000 clones, around 77% of them singletons. A single count supports this clone. The CDR3 extends over 13 amino acids. V gave up 4 bases and J gave up 7 bases, with 9 bases separating them. Germline V gene lookup returns CDR1 SGHNT and CDR2 YYREEE (reference sequence). The specimen was peripheral blood. V and J are TRBV5-4 and TRBJ1-6, with a tentative D call TRBD1 (5 bases). This clonotype originated in a woman aged 70 to 79 with COVID-19, enrolled during active disease. The CDR3 sequence: CASSQDKNSPLHF. CDR3 nucleotide sequence: TGTGCCAGCAGCCAGGACAAGAATTCACCCCTCCACTTT.